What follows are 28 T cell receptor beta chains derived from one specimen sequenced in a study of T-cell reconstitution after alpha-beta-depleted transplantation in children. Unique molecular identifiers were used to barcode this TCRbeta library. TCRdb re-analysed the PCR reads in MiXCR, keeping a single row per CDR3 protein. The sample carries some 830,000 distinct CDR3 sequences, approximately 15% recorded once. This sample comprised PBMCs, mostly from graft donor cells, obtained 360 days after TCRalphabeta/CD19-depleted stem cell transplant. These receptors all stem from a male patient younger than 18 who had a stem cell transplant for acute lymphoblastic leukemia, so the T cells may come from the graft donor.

The CDR3 spells CASSSTSGRRYNEQFF. CDR3 in DNA: TGTGCCAGCTCATCAACTAGCGGGAGAAGGTACAATGAGCAGTTCTTC. This chain joins TRBV18 and TRBJ2-1; TRBD2 matches 11 bases. The CDR3 is made up of 16 amino acids. The V gene's germline CDR1 is KGHSH and CDR2 LQKENI. V shed 5 bases and J 4 bases; nucleotides not matched to a gene: 7.

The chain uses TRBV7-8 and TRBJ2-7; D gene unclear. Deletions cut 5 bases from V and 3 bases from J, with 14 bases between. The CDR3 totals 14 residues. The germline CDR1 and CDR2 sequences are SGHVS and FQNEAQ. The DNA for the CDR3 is TGTGCCAGCAGCCCCCATGCAGGAGACTACGAGCAGTACTTC. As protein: CASSPHAGDYEQYF.

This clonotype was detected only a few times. In nucleotides, the CDR3 is TGTGCCAGCAGTTCACCGCTCTTAACATATGGCTACACCTTC. Translating it yields CASSSPLLTYGYTF. V and J are TRBV11-2 and TRBJ1-2; D uncertain. This CDR3 region has 14 residues. V was clipped by 6 bases and J by 5 bases, with 16 bases between them. Germline V gene lookup returns CDR1 SGHAT and CDR2 FQNNGV.

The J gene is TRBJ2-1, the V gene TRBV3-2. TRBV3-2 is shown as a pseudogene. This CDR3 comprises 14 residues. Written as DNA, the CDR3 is TGTGCCAGCAGCCGGCCGGTCATTGCGCATGAGCAGTTCTTC. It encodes CASSRPVIAHEQFF.

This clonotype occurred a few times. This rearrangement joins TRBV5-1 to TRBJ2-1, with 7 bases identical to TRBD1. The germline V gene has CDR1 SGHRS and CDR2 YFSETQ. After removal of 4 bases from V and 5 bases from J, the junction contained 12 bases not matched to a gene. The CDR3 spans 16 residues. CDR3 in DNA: TGCGCCAGCAGCCAGGGACCGGGACAGCTCGACAATGAGCAGTTCTTC. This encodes CASSQGPGQLDNEQFF.

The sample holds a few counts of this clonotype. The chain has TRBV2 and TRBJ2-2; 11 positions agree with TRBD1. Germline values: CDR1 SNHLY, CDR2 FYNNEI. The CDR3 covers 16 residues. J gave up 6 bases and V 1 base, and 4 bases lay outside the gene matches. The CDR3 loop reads CASSEVGDRGAGELFF. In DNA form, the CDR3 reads TGTGCCAGCAGTGAAGTTGGGGACAGGGGGGCCGGGGAGCTGTTTTTT.

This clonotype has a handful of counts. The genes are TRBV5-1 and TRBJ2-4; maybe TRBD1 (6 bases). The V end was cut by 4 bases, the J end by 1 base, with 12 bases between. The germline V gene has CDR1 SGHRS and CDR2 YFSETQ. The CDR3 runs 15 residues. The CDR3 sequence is CASSPAGQAKNIQYF. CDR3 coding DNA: TGCGCCAGCAGCCCCGCCGGACAGGCCAAAAACATTCAGTACTTC.

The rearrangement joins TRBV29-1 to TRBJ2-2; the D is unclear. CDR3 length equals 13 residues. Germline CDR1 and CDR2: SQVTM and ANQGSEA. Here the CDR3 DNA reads TGCGCATTTTTCTCGGATGGGACCGGGGAGCTGTTTTTT. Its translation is CAFFSDGTGELFF.

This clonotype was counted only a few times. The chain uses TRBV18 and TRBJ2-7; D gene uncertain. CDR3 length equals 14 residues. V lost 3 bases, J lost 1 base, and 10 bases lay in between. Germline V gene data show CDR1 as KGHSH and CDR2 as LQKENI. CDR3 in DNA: TGTGCCAGCTCACCGAGCCTGACTTCCTACGAGCAGTACTTC. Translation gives CASSPSLTSYEQYF.

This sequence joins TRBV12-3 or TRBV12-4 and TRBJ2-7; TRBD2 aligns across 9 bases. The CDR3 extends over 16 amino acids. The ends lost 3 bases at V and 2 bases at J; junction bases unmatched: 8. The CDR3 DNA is TGTGCCAGCAGTTTTCCTGCAGCGGGGGGTGCCTACGAGCAGTACTTC. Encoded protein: CASSFPAAGGAYEQYF.

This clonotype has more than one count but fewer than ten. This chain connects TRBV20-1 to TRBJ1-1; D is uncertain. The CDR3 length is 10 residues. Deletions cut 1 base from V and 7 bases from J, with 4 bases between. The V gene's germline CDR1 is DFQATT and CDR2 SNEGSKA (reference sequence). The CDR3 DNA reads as TGCAGTGCTAGAGCCTTTGAAGCTTTCTTT. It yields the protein CSARAFEAFF.

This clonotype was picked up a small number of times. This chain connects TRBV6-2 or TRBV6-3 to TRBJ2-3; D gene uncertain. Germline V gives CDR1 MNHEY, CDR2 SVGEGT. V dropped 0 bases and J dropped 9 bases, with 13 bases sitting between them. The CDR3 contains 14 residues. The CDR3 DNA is TGTGCCAGCAGTTACTCATTTCGGGTGGCGACGCAGTATTTT. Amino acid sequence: CASSYSFRVATQYF.

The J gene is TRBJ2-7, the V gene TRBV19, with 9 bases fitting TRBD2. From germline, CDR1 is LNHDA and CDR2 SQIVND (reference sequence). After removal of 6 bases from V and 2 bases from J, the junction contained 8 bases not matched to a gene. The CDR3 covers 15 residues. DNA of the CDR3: TGTGCCAGTAGCCTTTGGACTAGCGAAACCTACGAGCAGTACTTC. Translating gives CASSLWTSETYEQYF. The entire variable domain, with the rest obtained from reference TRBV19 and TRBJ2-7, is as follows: DGGITQSPKYLFRKEGQNVTLSCEQNLNHDAMYWYRQDPGQGLRLIYYSQIVNDFQKGDIAEGYSVSREKKESFPLTVTSAQKNPTAFYLCASSLWTSETYEQYFGPGTRLTVT.

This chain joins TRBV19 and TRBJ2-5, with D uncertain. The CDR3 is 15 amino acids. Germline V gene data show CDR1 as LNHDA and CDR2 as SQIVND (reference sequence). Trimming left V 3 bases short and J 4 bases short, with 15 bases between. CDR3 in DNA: TGTGCCAGTAGTATTGGGTTGTCTTGGGGAGAGACCCAGTACTTC. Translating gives CASSIGLSWGETQYF.

CDR3 nucleotides: TGCAGTGCTAGTAACGCAGGGGGCCGAGGGCCATTCTCTGGAAACACCATATATTTT. It is translated as CSASNAGGRGPFSGNTIYF. This sequence joins TRBV20-1 and TRBJ1-3, with 8 bases aligning to TRBD1. Per germline, CDR1 DFQATT and CDR2 SNEGSKA (reference sequence). The CDR3 loop spans 19 amino acids. V lost 3 bases, J lost 0 bases, and 16 bases stayed unmatched.

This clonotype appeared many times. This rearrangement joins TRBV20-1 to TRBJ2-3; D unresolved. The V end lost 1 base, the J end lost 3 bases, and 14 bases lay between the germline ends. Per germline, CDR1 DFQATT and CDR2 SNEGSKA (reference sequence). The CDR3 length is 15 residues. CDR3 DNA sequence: TGCAGTGCTAGAGGGGTAGGGTTCAGGACAGATACGCAGTATTTT. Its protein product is CSARGVGFRTDTQYF.

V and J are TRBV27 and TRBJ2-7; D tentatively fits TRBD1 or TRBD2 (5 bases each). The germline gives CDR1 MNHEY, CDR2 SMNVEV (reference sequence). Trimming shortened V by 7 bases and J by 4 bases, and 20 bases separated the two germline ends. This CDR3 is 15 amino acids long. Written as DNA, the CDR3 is TGTGCCAGCAACCAACTCTCCGGGGCGCAATACGAGCAGTACTTC. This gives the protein CASNQLSGAQYEQYF.

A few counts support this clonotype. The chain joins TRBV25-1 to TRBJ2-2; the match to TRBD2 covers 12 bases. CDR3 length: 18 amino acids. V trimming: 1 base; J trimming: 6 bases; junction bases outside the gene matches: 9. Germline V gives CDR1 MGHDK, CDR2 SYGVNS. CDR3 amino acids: CASSEFELAGGPAGELFF. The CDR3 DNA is TGTGCCAGCAGTGAATTTGAACTAGCGGGAGGCCCCGCCGGGGAGCTGTTTTTT. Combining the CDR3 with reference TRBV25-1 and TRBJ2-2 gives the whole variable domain EADIYQTPRYLVIGTGKKITLECSQTMGHDKMYWYQQDPGMELHLIHYSYGVNSTEKGDLSSESTVSRIRTEHFPLTLESARPSHTSQYLCASSEFELAGGPAGELFFGEGSRLTVL.

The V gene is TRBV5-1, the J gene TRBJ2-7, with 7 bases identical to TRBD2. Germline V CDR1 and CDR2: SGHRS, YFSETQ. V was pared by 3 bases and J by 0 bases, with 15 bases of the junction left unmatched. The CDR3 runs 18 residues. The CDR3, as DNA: TGCGCCAGCAGCTCGCGCTCAAAACTAGCGACCGCCTCCTACGAGCAGTACTTC. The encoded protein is CASSSRSKLATASYEQYF.

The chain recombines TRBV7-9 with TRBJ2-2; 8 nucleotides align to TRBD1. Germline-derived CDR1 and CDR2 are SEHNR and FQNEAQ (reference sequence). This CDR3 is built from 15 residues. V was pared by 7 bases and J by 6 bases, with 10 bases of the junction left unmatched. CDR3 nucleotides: TGTGCCAGCAACCAGGGGGCGATCGGGTCCGGGGAGCTGTTTTTT. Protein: CASNQGAIGSGELFF. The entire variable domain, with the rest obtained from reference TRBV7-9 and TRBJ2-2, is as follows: DTGVSQNPRHKITKRGQNVTFRCDPISEHNRLYWYRQTLGQGPEFLTYFQNEAQLEKSRLLSDRFSAERPKGSFSTLEIQRTEQGDSAMYLCASNQGAIGSGELFFGEGSRLTVL.

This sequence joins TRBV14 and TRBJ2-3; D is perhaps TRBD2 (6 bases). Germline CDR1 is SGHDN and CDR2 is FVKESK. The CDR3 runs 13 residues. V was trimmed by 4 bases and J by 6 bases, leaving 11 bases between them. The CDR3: CASSRGGMDTQYF. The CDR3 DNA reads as TGTGCCAGCAGCCGAGGAGGGATGGATACGCAGTATTTT.

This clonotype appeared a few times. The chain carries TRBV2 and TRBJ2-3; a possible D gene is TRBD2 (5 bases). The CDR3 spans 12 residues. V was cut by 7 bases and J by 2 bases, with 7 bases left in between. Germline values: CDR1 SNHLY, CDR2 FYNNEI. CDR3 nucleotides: TGTGCCAGCAAGCGGTCCACAGATACGCAGTATTTT. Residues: CASKRSTDTQYF. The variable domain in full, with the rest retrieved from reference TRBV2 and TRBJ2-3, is EPEVTQTPSHQVTQMGQEVILRCVPISNHLYFYWYRQILGQKVEFLVSFYNNEISEKSEIFDDQFSVERPDGSNFTLKIRSTKLEDSAMYFCASKRSTDTQYFGPGTRLTVL.

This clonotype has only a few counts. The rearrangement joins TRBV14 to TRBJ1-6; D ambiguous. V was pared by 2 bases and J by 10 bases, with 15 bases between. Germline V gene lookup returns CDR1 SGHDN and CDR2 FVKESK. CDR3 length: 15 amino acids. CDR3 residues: CASSQSKGKYSPLHF. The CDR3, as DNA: TGTGCCAGCAGCCAATCAAAAGGGAAATACTCACCCCTCCACTTT.

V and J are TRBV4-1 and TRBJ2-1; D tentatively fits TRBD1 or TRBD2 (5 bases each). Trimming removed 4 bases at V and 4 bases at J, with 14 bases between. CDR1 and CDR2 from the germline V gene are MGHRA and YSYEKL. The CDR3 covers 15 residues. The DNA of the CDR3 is TGCGCCAGCAGCCGACTCGGGACGAGTTACAATGAGCAGTTCTTC. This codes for CASSRLGTSYNEQFF.

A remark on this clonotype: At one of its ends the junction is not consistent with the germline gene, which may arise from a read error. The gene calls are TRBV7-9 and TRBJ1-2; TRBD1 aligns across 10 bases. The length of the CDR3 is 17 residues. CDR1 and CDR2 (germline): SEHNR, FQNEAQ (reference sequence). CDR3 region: CASSSDRGASDNYSYTF. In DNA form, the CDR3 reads TGTGCCAGCAGCTCGGACAGGGGGGCAAGTGATAACTATAGCTACACCTTC.

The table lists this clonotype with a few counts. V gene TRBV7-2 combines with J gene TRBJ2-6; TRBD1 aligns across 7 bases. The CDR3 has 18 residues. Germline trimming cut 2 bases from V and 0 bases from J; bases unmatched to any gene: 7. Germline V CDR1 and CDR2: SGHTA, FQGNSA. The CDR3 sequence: CASSLRPYRGSGANVLTF. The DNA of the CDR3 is TGTGCCAGCAGCTTACGCCCCTACAGGGGCTCTGGGGCCAACGTCCTGACTTTC.

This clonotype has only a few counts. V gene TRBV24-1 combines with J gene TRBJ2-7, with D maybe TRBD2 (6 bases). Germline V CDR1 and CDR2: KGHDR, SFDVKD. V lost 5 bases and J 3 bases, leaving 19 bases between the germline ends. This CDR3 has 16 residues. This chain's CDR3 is CATSVSGVTGGYEQYF. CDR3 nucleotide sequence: TGTGCCACCAGTGTCTCGGGGGTAACGGGCGGCTACGAGCAGTACTTC.

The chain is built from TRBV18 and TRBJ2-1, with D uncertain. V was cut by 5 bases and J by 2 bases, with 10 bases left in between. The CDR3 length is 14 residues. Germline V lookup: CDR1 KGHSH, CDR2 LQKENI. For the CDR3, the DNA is TGTGCCAGCTCAGTGATAGTACCCTACAATGAGCAGTTCTTC. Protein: CASSVIVPYNEQFF.